This paragraph reports one TCR beta chain. This receptor's antigen is unknown. Base quality data are lacking; no much larger clone is found one base away. The CDR3 goes from the cysteine to the phenylalanine over 15 residues. Here the CDR3 DNA is all that survives: 45 bases in frame from base 1. Compared with germline, V lacks 0 bases and J lacks 1 base; bases without a gene match: 0. CDR1 and CDR2 were assigned from the germline V gene as LGHNA and YNFKEQ. The data were taken from a study of blood T cell repertoires in COVID-19 (dated by TCRdb to 2020 to 2021). Describing the broader study: Collaborator samples came from the United States, Italy and Spain and covered acute and convalescent phases of COVID-19. The prospective study material was composed of cDNA or gDNA derived from T cells, B-cell-depleted T cells, or PBMCs. The dataset comprised deeply sampled blood TCRbeta repertoires from subjects exposed to, actively infected with, or recovered from COVID-19. The samples were drawn from the first 160 participants of the ongoing ImmuneRACE study and from 950 to 1,500 subjects provided by 6 global collaborators. A freely available public database, intended as a resource for researchers studying the immune response to SARS-CoV-2, is where the repertoires were released. The sample metadata nearly always contained a de-identified subject ID, COVID-19 status, age in years and sex. Where available, HLA class I and class II types were obtained from metadata supplied by the sample provider rather than from assay-based typing. The paper's findings and limits, for the study overall: The amount of clinical and demographic metadata varied by source and participant and was provided uncurated.

The immunoSEQ Assay, a bias-controlled multiplex PCR, was used to amplify TCRbeta CDR3 regions from genomic DNA. Regarding the original processing steps: Within the assay, amplification of reference gene primers was used to estimate how many nucleated cells each sample contained. To quantify the absolute abundance of each unique TCRbeta CDR3 rearrangement, sequence reads were collapsed and filtered. Productive Simpson clonality was computed per sample as the square root of Simpson's diversity index over productive rearrangements. The table comes from immuneACCESS by way of TCRdb, which keeps in-frame sequences with V and J called. Part of the clones is missing from these tables; in studies checked, under half for an unresolved V gene and the rest for unknown reasons. The V and J calls and clone size come from that table; D and trimming were worked out from the DNA. The sample yields some 380,000 clones; roughly four fifths were counted once. The leading ten clones occupy around 1.1% of the sample.

Each collaborating institution followed its own protocols to collect whole blood in K2EDTA tubes. Collaborator samples were shipped for TCRbeta analysis as frozen whole blood, isolated PBMCs, or DNA extracted from either sample type. This TCR was sampled from a human donor with acute or convalescent COVID-19. The donor label of this sample is uncertain. Recombination connected TRBV4-2 to TRBJ2-3; TRBD2 agrees with 8 junctional bases. Sequencing used peripheral blood. The CDR3 region reads CASSQETSGTDTQYF. Read as DNA, the sequence is TGTGCCAGCAGCCAAGAGACTAGCGGCACAGATACGCAGTATTTT.